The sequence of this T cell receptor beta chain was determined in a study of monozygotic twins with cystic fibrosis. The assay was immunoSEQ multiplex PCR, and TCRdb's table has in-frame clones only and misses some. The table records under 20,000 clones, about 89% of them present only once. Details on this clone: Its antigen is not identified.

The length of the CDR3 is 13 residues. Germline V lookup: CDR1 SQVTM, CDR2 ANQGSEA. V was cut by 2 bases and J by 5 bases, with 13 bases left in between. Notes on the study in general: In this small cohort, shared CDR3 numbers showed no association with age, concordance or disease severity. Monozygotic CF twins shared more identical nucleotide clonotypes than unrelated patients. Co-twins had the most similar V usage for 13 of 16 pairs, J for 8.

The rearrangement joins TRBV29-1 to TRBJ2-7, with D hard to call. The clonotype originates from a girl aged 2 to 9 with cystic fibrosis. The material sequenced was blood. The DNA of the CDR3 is TGCAGCGTTGAAAAGACACCGGAGAACGAGCAGTACTTC. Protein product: CSVEKTPENEQYF.